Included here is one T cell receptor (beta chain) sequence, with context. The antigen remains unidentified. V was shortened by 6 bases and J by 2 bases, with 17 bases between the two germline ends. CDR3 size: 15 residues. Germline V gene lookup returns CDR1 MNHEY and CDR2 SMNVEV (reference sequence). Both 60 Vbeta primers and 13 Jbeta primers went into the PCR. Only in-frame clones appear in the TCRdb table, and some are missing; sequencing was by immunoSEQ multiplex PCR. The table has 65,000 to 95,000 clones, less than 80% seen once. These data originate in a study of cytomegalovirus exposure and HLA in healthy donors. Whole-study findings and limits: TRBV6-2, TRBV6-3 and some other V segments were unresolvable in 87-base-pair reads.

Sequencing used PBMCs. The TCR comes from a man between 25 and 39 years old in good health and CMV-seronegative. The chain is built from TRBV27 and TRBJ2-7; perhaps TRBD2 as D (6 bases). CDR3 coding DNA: TGTGCCAGCAGACCCAGGGTCGGAGGGGCCTACGAGCAGTACTTC. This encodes CASRPRVGGAYEQYF.